The next 10 T cell receptor beta chains were all read from a single sample in a study of regulatory T cells in long-lasting Graves disease. HTBI primers from iRepertoire and Arm-PCR of CDR3 regions yielded the TCR beta libraries. TCRdb processed the multiplex PCR reads anew with MiXCR; each CDR3 protein has one entry. The table has 550,000 to 700,000 distinct CDR3 sequences, roughly 16% seen once. Time point meaning: newly diagnosed GD, antithyroid drugs for less than 3 months. PBMC RNA served as the TCR library source. The sample was also linked to a second study, of T cells in Graves' hyperthyroidism and ophthalmopathy.

This specimen was peripheral blood mononuclear cells (PBMCs), taken at new diagnosis, from a patient treated with antithyroid drugs. These receptors all come from a man between 18 and 35 years old with Graves disease.

The sample holds a few counts of this clonotype. The V call is TRBV15, the J call TRBJ2-7; possibly TRBD1 for D (6 bases). From germline, CDR1 is LNHNV and CDR2 YYDKDF (reference sequence). This CDR3 spans 15 amino acids. V was trimmed by 3 bases and J by 5 bases, leaving 17 bases between them. The CDR3 DNA reads as TGTGCCACCAGCAGTGCCCCAAGGGGGTCCCACGAGCAGTACTTC. Translating it yields CATSSAPRGSHEQYF.

The chain uses TRBV4-2 and TRBJ2-1; 10 bases align to TRBD2. The CDR3 loop spans 15 amino acids. Per the germline V gene, CDR1 is LGHNA and CDR2 is YNFKEQ. V lost 4 bases, J lost 5 bases, and 5 bases stayed unmatched. CDR3 in amino acids: CASSLSSGGNNEQFF. CDR3 sequence (DNA): TGTGCCAGCAGCCTTTCTAGCGGGGGAAACAATGAGCAGTTCTTC.

This clonotype has at least ten counts. The chain links TRBV12-3 or TRBV12-4 to TRBJ2-3, with TRBD2 identical over 14 bases. The CDR3 has 15 residues. V lost 4 bases and J lost 4; bases outside the gene matches: 1. DNA for the CDR3: TGTGCCAGCAGTTCGGGACTAGCGGGGGCAGATACGCAGTATTTT. Its protein product is CASSSGLAGADTQYF.

This clonotype was observed many times. The chain is built from TRBV11-2 and TRBJ1-5; D remains ambiguous. The germline gives CDR1 SGHAT, CDR2 FQNNGV. The germline V and J ends were trimmed by 0 bases and 5 bases, with 8 bases remaining between them. The CDR3 length is 14 residues. CDR3 sequence (DNA): TGTGCCAGCAGCTTAGAAGGAGGGTATCAGCCCCAGCATTTT. Protein sequence: CASSLEGGYQPQHF.

This clonotype was seen at least ten times. The chain joins TRBV7-3 to TRBJ1-1; no clear D gene. This CDR3 comprises 15 residues. In germline, CDR1 is SGHTA, CDR2 FQGTGA. V lost 3 bases and J lost 0, with 11 bases in between. CDR3 sequence: CASSLGLTMNTEAFF. In DNA, the CDR3 is TGTGCCAGCAGCTTGGGGTTGACCATGAACACTGAAGCTTTCTTT.

The chain has TRBV20-1 and TRBJ1-2; no clear D. Between the trimmed V and J ends, which lost 3 bases and 7 bases, there was a span of 18 bases. The CDR3 contains 14 residues. Germline CDR1 and CDR2: DFQATT and SNEGSKA (reference sequence). DNA for the CDR3: TGCAGTGCTAGGAAAGGGCTAGACCCCCCTGGCTACACCTTC. Residues: CSARKGLDPPGYTF.

This clonotype was seen only a few times. The J gene is TRBJ2-3, the V gene TRBV15, with D uncertain. V was trimmed by 0 bases and J by 6 bases, leaving 16 bases between them. CDR3 length: 16 amino acids. Germline V lookup: CDR1 LNHNV, CDR2 YYDKDF (reference sequence). Written as DNA, the CDR3 is TGTGCCACCAGCAGAGATTGGGCTTCCAACGCGGATACGCAGTATTTT. It translates to CATSRDWASNADTQYF.

This clonotype was counted a few times. The chain combines TRBV19 with TRBJ2-7, with 8 bases fitting TRBD2. From germline, CDR1 is LNHDA and CDR2 SQIVND (reference sequence). V trimming: 5 bases; J trimming: 3 bases; junction bases outside the gene matches: 9. The length of the CDR3 is 15 residues. The CDR3 sequence: CASSAGLAHGYEQYF. The DNA for the CDR3 is TGTGCCAGTAGTGCCGGACTAGCCCACGGCTACGAGCAGTACTTC.

The CDR3 nucleotides are TGTGCCAGCAGCTTTGCGGCAGGCCCACAGTATTTT. It specifies CASSFAAGPQYF. This chain uses TRBV7-3 with TRBJ2-3; no clear D gene. V lost 3 bases to trimming and J lost 12 bases, with 13 bases between them. The CDR3 length is 12 residues. Germline V gene lookup returns CDR1 SGHTA and CDR2 FQGTGA.

This clonotype was detected only a few times. This chain joins TRBV20-1 and TRBJ2-2, with no clear D. V was cut by 5 bases and J by 5 bases, with 15 bases left in between. This CDR3 contains 14 residues. CDR1 and CDR2 (germline): DFQATT, SNEGSKA (reference sequence). Written as DNA, the CDR3 is TGCAGTGCTCGCGTACCGGCCGGAACCGGGGAGCTGTTTTTT. It codes for CSARVPAGTGELFF.